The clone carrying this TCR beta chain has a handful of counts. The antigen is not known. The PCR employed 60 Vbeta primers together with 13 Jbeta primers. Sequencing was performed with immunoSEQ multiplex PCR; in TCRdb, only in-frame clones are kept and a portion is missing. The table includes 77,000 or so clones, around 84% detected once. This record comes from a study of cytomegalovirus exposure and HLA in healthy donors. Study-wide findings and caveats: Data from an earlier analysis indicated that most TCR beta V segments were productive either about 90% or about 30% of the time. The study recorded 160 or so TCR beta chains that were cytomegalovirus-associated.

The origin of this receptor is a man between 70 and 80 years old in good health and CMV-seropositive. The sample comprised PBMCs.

The CDR3 coding sequence is TGTGCCATCAGTACCGGACAGAAGAACACTGAAGCTTTCTTT. Amino acid sequence: CAISTGQKNTEAFF. The chain employs TRBV10-3 and TRBJ1-1; D might be TRBD1 (6 bases). The CDR3 spans 14 residues. CDR1 is ENHRY, CDR2 SYGVKD, per germline. Trimming stripped 5 bases from V and 1 base from J, with 11 bases between.